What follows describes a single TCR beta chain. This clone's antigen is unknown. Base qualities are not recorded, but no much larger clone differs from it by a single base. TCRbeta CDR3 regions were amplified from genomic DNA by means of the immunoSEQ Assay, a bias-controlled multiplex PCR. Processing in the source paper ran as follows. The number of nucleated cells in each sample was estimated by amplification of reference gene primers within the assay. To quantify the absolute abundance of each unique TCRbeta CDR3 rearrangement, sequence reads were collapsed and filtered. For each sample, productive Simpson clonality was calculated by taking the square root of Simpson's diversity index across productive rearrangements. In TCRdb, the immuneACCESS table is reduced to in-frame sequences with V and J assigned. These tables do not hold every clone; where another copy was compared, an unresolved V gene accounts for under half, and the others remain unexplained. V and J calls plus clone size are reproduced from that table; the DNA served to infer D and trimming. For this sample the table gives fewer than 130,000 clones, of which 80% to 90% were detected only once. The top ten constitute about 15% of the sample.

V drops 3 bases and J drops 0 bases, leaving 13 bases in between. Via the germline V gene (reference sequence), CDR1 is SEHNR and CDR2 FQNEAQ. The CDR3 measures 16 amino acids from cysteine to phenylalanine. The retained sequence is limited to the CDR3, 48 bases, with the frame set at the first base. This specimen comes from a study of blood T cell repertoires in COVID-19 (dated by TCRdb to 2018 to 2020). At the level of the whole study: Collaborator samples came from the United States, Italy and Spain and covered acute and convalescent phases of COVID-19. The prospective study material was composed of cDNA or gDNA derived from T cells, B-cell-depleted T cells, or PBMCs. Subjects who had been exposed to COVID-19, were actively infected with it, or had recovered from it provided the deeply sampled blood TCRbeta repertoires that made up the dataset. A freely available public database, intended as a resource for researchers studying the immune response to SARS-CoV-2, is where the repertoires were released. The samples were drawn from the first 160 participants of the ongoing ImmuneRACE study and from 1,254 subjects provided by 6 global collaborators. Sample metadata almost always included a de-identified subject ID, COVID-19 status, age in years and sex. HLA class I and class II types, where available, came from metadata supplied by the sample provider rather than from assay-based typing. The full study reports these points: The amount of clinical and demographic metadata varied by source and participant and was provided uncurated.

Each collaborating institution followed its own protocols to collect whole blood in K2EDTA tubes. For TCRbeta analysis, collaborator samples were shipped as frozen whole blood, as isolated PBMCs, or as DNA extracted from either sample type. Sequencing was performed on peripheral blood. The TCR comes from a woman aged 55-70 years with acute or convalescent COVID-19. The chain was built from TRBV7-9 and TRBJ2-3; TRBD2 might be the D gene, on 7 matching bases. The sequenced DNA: TGTGCCAGCAGCTTGTACGGGGGGCCAAGCACAGATACGCAGTATTTT. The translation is CASSLYGGPSTDTQYF.